Each of the 10 T cell receptor beta chains below was sequenced from the same sample in a study of blood T cell repertoires in COVID-19 (TCRdb year 2020). Library preparation employed the immunoSEQ multiplex PCR assay. This is the immuneACCESS table as TCRdb keeps it, with only in-frame sequences that have V and J called. A part of the clones is gone; compared with another copy, unresolved V genes explain less than half, and the rest is unexplained. For this sample there are 50,000 to 70,000 clones; around 65% appear just once. Around half of the sample is taken by the ten largest. Sequencing used PBMCs or T cells enriched from blood (not recorded which). Receptor source: a woman in her fifties or sixties who had been exposed to COVID-19.

The chain has TRBV27 and TRBJ1-5; possible D gene TRBD1, 5 bases. Germline lookup yields CDR1 MNHEY and CDR2 SMNVEV (reference sequence). The germline V and J ends were trimmed by 5 bases and 7 bases, with 12 bases remaining between them. This CDR3 has 13 amino acids. CDR3 sequence: CASSLGGRQPQHF. The CDR3 region has the DNA TGTGCCAGCAGTCTCGGGGGTAGGCAGCCCCAGCATTTT.

This clone was seen only a few times. This chain links TRBV29-1 with TRBJ2-7; 11 bases agree with TRBD2. Trimming at V came to 4 bases and at J to 3 bases, leaving 5 bases not matched to a gene. This CDR3 is 14 amino acids long. The germline V gene encodes CDR1 SQVTM and CDR2 ANQGSEA. CDR3 nucleotide sequence: TGCAGCGTTGGATACGGGACTAGCGGCTACGAGCAGTACTTC. Its translation is CSVGYGTSGYEQYF.

The DNA of the CDR3 is TGTGCCTGGCGCTTGCGGGGCCGCGGCACCGGGGAGCTGTTTTTT. Residues: CAWRLRGRGTGELFF. The genes are TRBV30 and TRBJ2-2; perhaps TRBD2 as D (6 bases). This CDR3 spans 15 amino acids. The germline V gene has CDR1 GTSNPN and CDR2 SVGIG (reference sequence). Trimming cost V 5 bases and J 4 bases, with 17 bases left between them.

This clone was seen repeatedly, ten times or more. The chain carries TRBV28 and TRBJ2-2; D not resolved. Germline values: CDR1 MDHEN, CDR2 SYDVKM. Trimming stripped 2 bases from V and 6 bases from J, with 10 bases between. CDR3 length equals 14 residues. This chain's CDR3 is CASSLGSGAGELFF. Written as DNA, the CDR3 is TGTGCCAGCAGTTTAGGTTCGGGTGCCGGGGAGCTGTTTTTT.

The chain combines TRBV11-3 with TRBJ2-7; 7 nucleotides align to TRBD1. The CDR3 sequence is 15 residues long. Looked up from germline, CDR1 is SGHNT and CDR2 is YENEEA. V lost 4 bases, J lost 3 bases, and 9 bases stayed unmatched. The CDR3 DNA sequence: TGTGCCAGCAGCTCATCAGACAGGGCTAACTACGAGCAGTACTTC. Translated: CASSSSDRANYEQYF. Full variable domain (rest looked up from reference TRBV11-3 and TRBJ2-7): EAGVVQSPRYKIIEKKQPVAFWCNPISGHNTLYWYLQNLGQGPELLIRYENEEAVDDSQLPKDRFSAERLKGVDSTLKIQPAELGDSAVYLCASSSSDRANYEQYFGPGTRLTVT.

The genes are TRBV4-1 and TRBJ1-1; 7 bases fit TRBD1. With 3 bases clipped from V and 0 bases from J, the junction kept 4 bases outside the gene matches. The CDR3 has 15 amino acids. Germline values: CDR1 MGHRA, CDR2 YSYEKL. This chain's CDR3 is CASSHGTAMNTEAFF. Here the CDR3 DNA reads TGCGCCAGCAGCCATGGGACAGCCATGAACACTGAAGCTTTCTTT.

The chain recombines TRBV30 with TRBJ1-2; D may be TRBD1 (6 bases). V lost 5 bases, J lost 7 bases, and 11 bases lay in between. The CDR3 length is 11 residues. The V gene's germline CDR1 is GTSNPN and CDR2 SVGIG (reference sequence). The CDR3 bases are TGTGCCTGGGGGGGCCGGGGTGGCTACACCTTC. Protein: CAWGGRGGYTF.

The V and J genes are TRBV30 and TRBJ1-1; D is perhaps TRBD1 (6 bases). The CDR3 sequence is 15 residues long. CDR1 GTSNPN and CDR2 SVGIG come from the germline V gene (reference sequence). Trimming removed 2 bases from V and 11 bases from J, with 24 bases in between. CDR3 loop: CAWSPARGAARGAFF. CDR3 sequence (DNA): TGTGCCTGGAGTCCGGCCAGGGGCGCTGCGAGGGGGGCTTTCTTT.

The chain carries TRBV9 and TRBJ2-2; TRBD2 agrees at 8 bases. The length of the CDR3 is 13 residues. After removal of 3 bases from V and 8 bases from J, the junction contained 3 bases not matched to a gene. CDR1 is SGDLS and CDR2 is YYNGEE in the germline V gene. The CDR3 bases are TGTGCCAGCAGCGGTGGACTAGCTGGGGAGCTGTTTTTT. This sequence encodes CASSGGLAGELFF.

The CDR3 spells CASSDRDRGYEAFF. The CDR3 DNA follows: TGTGCCAGCAGTGACCGGGACAGGGGGTATGAAGCTTTCTTT. The chain couples TRBV6-4 to TRBJ1-1, with TRBD1 matching 11 bases. Germline V lookup: CDR1 MRHNA, CDR2 SNTAGT. This CDR3 region has 14 residues. Trimming took 2 bases from V and 7 from J; bases not matched to a gene: 3.